This T cell receptor beta chain was profiled in a study of blood T cell repertoires in COVID-19. All enrollees were about 18 to 100 years old and from approximately 24 US areas. Data came from immunoSEQ multiplex PCR; TCRdb stores just in-frame clones and leaves some out. Among 150,000 to 200,000 clones, 75% to 90% were seen once, and the ten largest hold around 5.1%. Trimming took 4 bases from V and 1 from J, leaving 8 bases between them. The CDR3 sequence is 13 residues long. Germline loops: CDR1 SGHRS, CDR2 YFSETQ. This chain uses TRBV5-1 with TRBJ1-1; possibly TRBD1 for D (5 bases). This clonotype was obtained from a man in his 70s who had been exposed to COVID-19. The sequenced sample was PBMCs or T cells enriched from blood (not recorded which). CDR3 amino acids: CASSPTGNTEAFF. The DNA of the CDR3 is TGCGCCAGCAGCCCCACAGGGAACACTGAAGCTTTCTTT.